Listed below are T cell receptor beta chains from one sample, sequenced in a study of blood T cell repertoires in COVID-19. TCRdb's table, derived via immunoSEQ multiplex PCR, lists solely in-frame clones and lacks some. The sample has some 120,000 clones, about 83% seen once. Sequencing was done on a sample of peripheral blood. These receptors originate from a human donor in a cohort sampled during active COVID-19. The CDR3 runs from the conserved cysteine through the conserved F or W. Fields, in order: J gene, clone size, CDR3 length, D gene, V gene, CDR3 DNA, CDR3 protein. The D gene is left open where the match is weak. Clone size is not always given. Where it is, it says once, few, many or a class for expanded clones.

TRBJ1-2 . 13 TRBD1 TRBV6-6 TGTGCCAGCAGACCCGGGACAGCATATGGCTACACCTTC CASRPGTAYGYTF
TRBJ2-6 . 15 . TRBV15 TGTGCCACCAGCAGAGATCTAACTGGGGCCAACGTCCTGACTTTC CATSRDLTGANVLTF
TRBJ1-6 once 16 . TRBV30 TGTGCCTGCCAGACTCCCGAGAGCTCCTATAATTCACCCCTCCACTTT CACQTPESSYNSPLHF
TRBJ1-4 . 15 . TRBV2 TGTGCCGGCTGCCGGGACACCCACCGGAGTGAAAAACTGTTTTTT CAGCRDTHRSEKLFF
TRBJ1-2 . 14 . TRBV29-1 TGCAGCGTTGTCGGTGGTCTGGAGCCCTATGGCTACACCTTC CSVVGGLEPYGYTF
TRBJ1-4 . 15 . TRBV10-3 TGTGCCATCAGTGAGTCCGGACAGCTTGGGGAAAAACTGTTTTTT CAISESGQLGEKLFF
TRBJ2-7 . 14 . TRBV19 . CASTSGDRRYEQYF
TRBJ1-1 once 14 . TRBV5-4 TGTGCCAGCAGCGTAGGGGGGAGGGACACTGAAGCTTTCTTT CASSVGGRDTEAFF
TRBJ1-2 . 13 TRBD1 TRBV18 TGTGCCAGCTCACCGGACAGGGAGTTTGGCTACACCTTC CASSPDREFGYTF
TRBJ2-5 . 13 TRBD1 TRBV13 TGTGCCAGCTCAGGGGGCGACGTGGAGACCCAGTACTTC CASSGGDVETQYF
TRBJ2-7 . 14 . TRBV6-5 TGTGCCAGCAGTATACCCCGGGACAACTACGAGCAGTACTTC CASSIPRDNYEQYF